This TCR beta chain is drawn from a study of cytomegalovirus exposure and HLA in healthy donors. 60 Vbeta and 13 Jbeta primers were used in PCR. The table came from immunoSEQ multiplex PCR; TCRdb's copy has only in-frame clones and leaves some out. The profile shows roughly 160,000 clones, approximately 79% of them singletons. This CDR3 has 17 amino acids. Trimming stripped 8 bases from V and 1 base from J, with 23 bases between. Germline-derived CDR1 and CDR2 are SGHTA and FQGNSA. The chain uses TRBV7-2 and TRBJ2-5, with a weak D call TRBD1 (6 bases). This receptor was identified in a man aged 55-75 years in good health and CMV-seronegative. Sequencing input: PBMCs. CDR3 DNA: TGTGCCAGCCAACAGGGTAGTCTTGCCTCGGTCCAAGAGACCCAGTACTTC. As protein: CASQQGSLASVQETQYF.